Listed below are T cell receptor beta chains from one sample, sequenced in a study of regulatory T cells in long-lasting Graves disease. TCRdb re-called the multiplex PCR reads with MiXCR, one entry per CDR3 protein. The sample holds 350,000 to 550,000 distinct CDR3 sequences, over 15% seen once. This sample also appeared in a second study, on T cells in Graves' hyperthyroidism and ophthalmopathy.

This material consisted of peripheral blood mononuclear cells (PBMCs), taken at new diagnosis, from a patient treated with antithyroid drugs. The receptors derive from a woman aged 18-35 years with Graves disease. Both conserved end residues are part of each CDR3. D genes are given only for firm matches. Clone size is given for some rows only: seen once, a few or many times, or a class if the clone is expanded.

CDR3	DNA	D	size	J	V
CVSRPGTDASYEQYF	TGTGTCAGCAGACCCGGGACAGATGCTTCCTACGAGCAGTACTTC	TRBD1	-	TRBJ2-7	TRBV12-3/TRBV12-4
CASSQWAGVNEQFF	TGTGCCAGCAGCCAATGGGCGGGAGTCAATGAGCAGTTCTTC	TRBD2	-	TRBJ2-1	TRBV14
CSATGTTNSYEQYF	TGCAGTGCAACCGGGACAACCAACTCCTACGAGCAGTACTTC	-	-	TRBJ2-7	TRBV20-1
CASKGRGEAFF	TGTGCCAGCAAGGGTAGGGGTGAAGCTTTCTTT	-	many	TRBJ1-1	TRBV12-3/TRBV12-4
CASSTRVPSSYNEQFF	TGTGCCAGCAGTACCCGAGTGCCGAGCTCCTACAATGAGCAGTTCTTC	-	-	TRBJ2-1	TRBV6-5
CASSNNQGRGQPQHF	TGTGCCAGCAGTAATAATCAGGGAAGGGGTCAGCCCCAGCATTTT	-	many	TRBJ1-5	TRBV2
CASKTGGFANTGELFF	TGCGCCAGCAAAACCGGGGGATTCGCGAACACCGGGGAGCTGTTTTTT	-	many	TRBJ2-2	TRBV5-1
CASSLPDGNEQFF	TGTGCCAGCAGCCTCCCGGACGGCAATGAGCAGTTCTTC	-	-	TRBJ2-1	TRBV7-9
CATSEGLGGPLSYNEQFF	TGTGCCACCAGTGAAGGATTAGGGGGCCCTCTCTCCTACAATGAGCAGTTCTTC	TRBD1	many	TRBJ2-1	TRBV24-1
CASNFPRGFAGGGYTF	TGTGCCAGCAATTTTCCCAGGGGATTTGCTGGTGGAGGCTACACCTTC	-	few	TRBJ1-2	TRBV28
CASGGQGNQPQHF	TGTGCCAGCGGGGGACAGGGGAATCAGCCCCAGCATTTT	TRBD1	many	TRBJ1-5	TRBV2
CASSKGITTDTQYF	TGTGCCAGTAGTAAGGGTATCACCACAGATACGCAGTATTTT	-	few	TRBJ2-3	TRBV19
CASSLPSHAGGRAFVTGELFF	TGTGCCAGCAGCTTACCCAGCCACGCGGGCGGGAGGGCCTTCGTCACCGGGGAGCTGTTTTTT	TRBD2	many	TRBJ2-2	TRBV28
CSARTKGGRLNTQYF	TGCAGTGCTAGAACTAAGGGCGGGAGGTTAAATACGCAGTATTTT	TRBD2	many	TRBJ2-3	TRBV20-1
CASSPQRTRTDTQYF	TGTGCCAGCAGCCCACAGCGGACACGCACAGATACGCAGTATTTT	-	few	TRBJ2-3	TRBV7-2
CASSQDWGSNEQFF	TGCGCCAGCAGCCAAGACTGGGGGAGCAATGAGCAGTTCTTC	-	few	TRBJ2-1	TRBV4-1
CATGQVSGGTEAFF	TGTGCCACCGGACAGGTGTCTGGTGGGACTGAAGCTTTCTTT	TRBD1	many	TRBJ1-1	TRBV2
CSARERTGKNYGYTF	TGCAGTGCTAGAGAAAGGACAGGGAAGAACTATGGCTACACCTTC	TRBD1	many	TRBJ1-2	TRBV20-1
CSASRYTDTQYF	TGCAGTGCTAGTAGATACACAGATACGCAGTATTTT	-	-	TRBJ2-3	TRBV20-1
CASSYSGVANEQYF	TGTGCCAGCAGTTACTCGGGGGTAGCGAACGAGCAGTACTTC	-	-	TRBJ2-7	TRBV6-2/TRBV6-3
CASSYGGQGAYVGYEQYF	TGTGCCAGCAGTTACGGAGGACAGGGGGCGTATGTGGGTTACGAGCAGTACTTC	TRBD1	-	TRBJ2-7	TRBV6-9
CSARDAEGTITDTQYF	TGCAGTGCTAGAGATGCTGAGGGAACCATCACAGATACGCAGTATTTT	-	few	TRBJ2-3	TRBV20-1
CASSQELADTDTQYF	TGTGCCAGCAGCCAGGAGTTAGCGGACACAGATACGCAGTATTTT	-	-	TRBJ2-3	TRBV3-1
CASSFRPGTSGTGTSYEQYF	TGTGCCAGCAGTTTTAGACCCGGGACTAGCGGGACCGGTACGTCCTACGAGCAGTACTTC	TRBD2	few	TRBJ2-7	TRBV6-2/TRBV6-3
CAWSVWQDGGETQYF	TGTGCCTGGAGTGTATGGCAAGACGGGGGAGAGACCCAGTACTTC	-	many	TRBJ2-5	TRBV30
CASSQGLAGGGNEQFF	TGTGCCAGCAGCCAAGGGCTAGCGGGAGGGGGGAATGAGCAGTTCTTC	TRBD2	-	TRBJ2-1	TRBV14
CSVPVGGLFF	TGCAGCGTCCCCGTGGGGGGCCTGTTCTTC	-	-	TRBJ2-1	TRBV29-1
CASSYPGQGKAFF	TGTGCCAGCAGTTACCCGGGACAGGGAAAAGCTTTCTTT	TRBD1	many	TRBJ1-1	TRBV27
CASRQRVAGWGQETQYF	TGTGCCAGCAGGCAGAGGGTGGCAGGGTGGGGACAAGAGACCCAGTACTTC	-	many	TRBJ2-5	TRBV3-1
CSAGQGGFSPLHF	TGCAGTGCCGGACAGGGAGGATTTTCACCCCTCCACTTT	TRBD1	few	TRBJ1-6	TRBV20-1
CSAGPRDSSYEQYF	TGCAGTGCTGGCCCTCGGGACAGCTCCTACGAGCAGTACTTC	TRBD1	-	TRBJ2-7	TRBV20-1
CASSPQGTGGDYGYTF	TGTGCCAGCTCACCCCAGGGGACAGGGGGCGACTATGGCTACACCTTC	TRBD1	-	TRBJ1-2	TRBV18
CASSFKGPHGYTF	TGTGCCAGCAGCTTCAAGGGTCCTCATGGCTACACCTTC	-	few	TRBJ1-2	TRBV7-9
CASSLARGGTDTQYF	TGTGCCAGCAGCTTAGCGCGTGGGGGCACAGATACGCAGTATTTT	-	many	TRBJ2-3	TRBV7-2
CATAKDSSSYEQYF	TGTGCCACCGCCAAGGATTCTTCCTCCTACGAGCAGTACTTC	-	few	TRBJ2-7	TRBV15
CASSAAIKNTEAFF	TGTGCCAGCAGTGCGGCAATCAAGAACACTGAAGCTTTCTTT	-	many	TRBJ1-1	TRBV28
CATSDFGQGSTEVF	-	-	-	TRBJ1-1	TRBV24-1